A single TCR beta chain is shown here with its context. Its antigen is not known. These data originate in a study of OX40 agonist ivuxolimab in advanced cancers. At the level of the study: A male proportion of 70% to 90% was recorded, with mean age approximately 56 years and range roughly 20 to 85.

Here immunoSEQ multiplex PCR was the method, and the copy in TCRdb shows in-frame clones only, minus some. The sample includes 100,000 to 130,000 clones, about 91% of them seen just once. CDR3 size: 15 residues. The germline CDR1 and CDR2 sequences are MNHEY and SVGAGI. V was cut by 2 bases and J by 0 bases, with 7 bases left in between. Study observations and caveats: In CD8+ T cells, expanded clones were on average more numerous than in CD4+. Individuals who were partial responders at 0.1-3.0 mg/kg had clonal expansion that ranked among the lowest.

The sample in question was CD4+ or CD8+ T cells sorted from blood, obtained in a trial of the OX40 agonist ivuxolimab. This clonotype was obtained from an adult with an advanced solid tumor such as melanoma, head and neck, liver or kidney cancer. The chain carries TRBV6-5 and TRBJ1-4; no reliable D call. In DNA form, the CDR3 reads TGTGCCAGCAGTTACGACTACTCAACTAATGAAAAACTGTTTTTT. Encoded protein: CASSYDYSTNEKLFF.